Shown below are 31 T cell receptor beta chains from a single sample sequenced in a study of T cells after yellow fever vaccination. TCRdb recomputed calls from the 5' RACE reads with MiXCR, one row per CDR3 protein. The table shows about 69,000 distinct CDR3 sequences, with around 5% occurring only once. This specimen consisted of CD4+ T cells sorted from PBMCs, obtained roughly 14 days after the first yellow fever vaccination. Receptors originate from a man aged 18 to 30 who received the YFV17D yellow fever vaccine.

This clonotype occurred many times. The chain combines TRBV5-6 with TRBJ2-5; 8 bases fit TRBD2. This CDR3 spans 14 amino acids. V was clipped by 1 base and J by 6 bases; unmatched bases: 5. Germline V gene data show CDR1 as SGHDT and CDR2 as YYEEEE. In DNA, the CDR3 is TGTGCCAGCAGCTTGCCCAGCGGGGGAAAGACCCAGTACTTC. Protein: CASSLPSGGKTQYF.

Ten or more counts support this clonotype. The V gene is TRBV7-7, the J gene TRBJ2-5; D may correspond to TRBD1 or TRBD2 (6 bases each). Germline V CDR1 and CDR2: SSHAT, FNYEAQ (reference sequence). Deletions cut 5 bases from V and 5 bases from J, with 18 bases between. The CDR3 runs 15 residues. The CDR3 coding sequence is TGTGCCAGCAGCGCCACTGGAGTAGGGGGGGAGACCCAGTACTTC. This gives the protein CASSATGVGGETQYF.

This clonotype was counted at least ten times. The CDR3 is CSARPSGGPYTGELFF. The CDR3 region has the DNA TGCAGTGCTCGTCCAAGCGGGGGACCCTACACCGGGGAGCTGTTTTTT. The J gene is TRBJ2-2, the V gene TRBV20-1; TRBD2 aligns across 8 bases. V lost 5 bases and J lost 3; bases outside the gene matches: 11. CDR3 size: 16 residues. Germline CDR1 DFQATT, CDR2 SNEGSKA (reference sequence).

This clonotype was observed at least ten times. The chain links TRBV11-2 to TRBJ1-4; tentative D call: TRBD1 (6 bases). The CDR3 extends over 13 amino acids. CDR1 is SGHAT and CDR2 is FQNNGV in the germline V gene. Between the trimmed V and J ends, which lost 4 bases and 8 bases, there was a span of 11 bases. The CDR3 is CASSYGQREKLFF. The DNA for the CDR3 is TGTGCCAGCAGCTATGGACAGAGGGAAAAACTGTTTTTT.

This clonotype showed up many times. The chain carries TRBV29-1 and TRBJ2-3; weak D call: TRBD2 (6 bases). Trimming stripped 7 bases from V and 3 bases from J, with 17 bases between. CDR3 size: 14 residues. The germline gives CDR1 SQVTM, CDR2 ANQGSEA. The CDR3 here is CSGGDHNPTDTQYF. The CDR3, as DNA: TGCAGCGGCGGGGACCACAACCCAACAGATACGCAGTATTTT.

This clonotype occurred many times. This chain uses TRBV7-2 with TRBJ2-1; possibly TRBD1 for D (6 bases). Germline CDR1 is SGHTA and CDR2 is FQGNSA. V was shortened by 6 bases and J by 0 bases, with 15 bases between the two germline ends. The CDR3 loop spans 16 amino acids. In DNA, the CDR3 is TGTGCCAGCAGGGACCGTAGGGGGAGCTCCTACAATGAGCAGTTCTTC. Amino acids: CASRDRRGSSYNEQFF.

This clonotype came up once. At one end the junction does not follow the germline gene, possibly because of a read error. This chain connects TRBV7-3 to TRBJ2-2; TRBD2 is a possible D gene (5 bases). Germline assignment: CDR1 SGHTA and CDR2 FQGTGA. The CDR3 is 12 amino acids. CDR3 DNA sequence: TGTGCCAGCAGCTCTCGGACCGGGGAGCTGGTTTTT. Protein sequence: CASSSRTGELVF.

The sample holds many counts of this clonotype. The CDR3: CATSDLKTGETQYF. Here the CDR3 DNA reads TGTGCCACCAGTGATTTGAAGACGGGCGAGACCCAGTACTTC. This chain uses TRBV24-1 with TRBJ2-5; D remains unclear. The CDR3 consists of 14 residues. V was trimmed by 0 bases and J by 5 bases, leaving 9 bases between them. Germline V gene data show CDR1 as KGHDR and CDR2 as SFDVKD.

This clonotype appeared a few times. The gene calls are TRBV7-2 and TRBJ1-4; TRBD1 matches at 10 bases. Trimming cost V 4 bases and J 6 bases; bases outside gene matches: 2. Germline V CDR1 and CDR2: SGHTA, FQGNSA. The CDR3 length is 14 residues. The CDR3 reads CASSSDRGHEKLFF. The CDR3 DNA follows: TGTGCCAGCAGCTCAGACAGGGGGCATGAAAAACTGTTTTTT.

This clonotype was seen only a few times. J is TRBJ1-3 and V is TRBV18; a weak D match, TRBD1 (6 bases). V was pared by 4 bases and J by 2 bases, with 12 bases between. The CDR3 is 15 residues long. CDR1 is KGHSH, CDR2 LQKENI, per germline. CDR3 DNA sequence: TGTGCCAGCTCACAAAACAGGGAGGCTGGAAACACCATATATTTT. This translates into CASSQNREAGNTIYF.

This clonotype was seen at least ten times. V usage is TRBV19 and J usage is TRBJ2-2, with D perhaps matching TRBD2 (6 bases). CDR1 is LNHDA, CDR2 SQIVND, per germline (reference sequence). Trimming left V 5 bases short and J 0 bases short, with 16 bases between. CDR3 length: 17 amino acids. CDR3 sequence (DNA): TGTGCCAGTAGTCCCTTAATAAGCGGGTCGAACACCGGGGAGCTGTTTTTT. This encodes CASSPLISGSNTGELFF.

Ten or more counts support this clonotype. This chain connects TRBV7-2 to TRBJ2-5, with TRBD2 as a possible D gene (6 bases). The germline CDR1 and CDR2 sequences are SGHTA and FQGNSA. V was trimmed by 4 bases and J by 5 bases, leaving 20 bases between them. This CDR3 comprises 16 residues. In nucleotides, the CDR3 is TGTGCCAGCAGCTCCCTCCTCCTAGCGATTGGGGAGACCCAGTACTTC. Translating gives CASSSLLLAIGETQYF.

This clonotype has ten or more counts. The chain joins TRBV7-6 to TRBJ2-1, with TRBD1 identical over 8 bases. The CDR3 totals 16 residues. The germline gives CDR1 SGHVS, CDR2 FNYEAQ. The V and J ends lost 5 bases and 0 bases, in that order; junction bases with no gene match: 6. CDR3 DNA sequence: TGTGCCAGCAGCCCCAGGACAGGGAGCTCCTACAATGAGCAGTTCTTC. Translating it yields CASSPRTGSSYNEQFF. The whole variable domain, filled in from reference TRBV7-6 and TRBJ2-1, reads GAGVSQSPRYKVTKRGQDVALRCDPISGHVSLYWYRQALGQGPEFLTYFNYEAQQDKSGLPNDRFSAERPEGSISTLTIQRTEQRDSAMYRCASSPRTGSSYNEQFFGPGTRLTVL.

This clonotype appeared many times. CDR3 DNA sequence: TGCAGCGCAAGAGACAGGGGACCCTACAATGAGCAGTTCTTC. Translating it yields CSARDRGPYNEQFF. The rearrangement joins TRBV29-1 to TRBJ2-1; 8 nucleotides line up with TRBD1. Trimming cost V 7 bases and J 2 bases; bases outside gene matches: 7. The CDR3 sequence is 14 residues long. CDR1 is SQVTM, CDR2 ANQGSEA, per germline.

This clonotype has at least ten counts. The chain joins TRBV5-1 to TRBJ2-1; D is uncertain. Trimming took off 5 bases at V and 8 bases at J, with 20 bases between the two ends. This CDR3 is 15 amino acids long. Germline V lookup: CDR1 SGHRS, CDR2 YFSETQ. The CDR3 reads CASSLNRASLDEQFF. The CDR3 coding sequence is TGCGCCAGCAGTCTAAATCGGGCCTCCCTCGATGAGCAGTTCTTC. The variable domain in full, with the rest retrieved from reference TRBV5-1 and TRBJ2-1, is KAGVTQTPRYLIKTRGQQVTLSCSPISGHRSVSWYQQTPGQGLQFLFEYFSETQRNKGNFPGRFSGRQFSNSRSEMNVSTLELGDSALYLCASSLNRASLDEQFFGPGTRLTVL.

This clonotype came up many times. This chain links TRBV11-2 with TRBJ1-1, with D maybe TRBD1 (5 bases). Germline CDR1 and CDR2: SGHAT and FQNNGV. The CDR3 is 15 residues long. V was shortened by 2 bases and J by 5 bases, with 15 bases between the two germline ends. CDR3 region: CASSLQPGPITEAFF. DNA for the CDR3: TGTGCCAGCAGCTTACAACCGGGGCCGATTACTGAAGCTTTCTTT.

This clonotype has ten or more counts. The CDR3 is CASSSTGTPSNQPQHF. The CDR3 bases are TGTGCCAGCAGTTCGACTGGGACCCCTAGCAATCAGCCCCAGCATTTT. This sequence joins TRBV28 and TRBJ1-5; tentatively, D is TRBD1 (5 bases). Germline CDR1 MDHEN, CDR2 SYDVKM. V lost 4 bases, J lost 0 bases, and 13 bases lay in between. This CDR3 has 16 amino acids.

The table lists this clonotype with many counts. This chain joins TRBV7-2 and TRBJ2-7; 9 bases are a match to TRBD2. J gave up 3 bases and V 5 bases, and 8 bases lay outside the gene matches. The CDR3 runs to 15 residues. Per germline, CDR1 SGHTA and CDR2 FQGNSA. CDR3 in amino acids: CASSPRASGVYEQYF. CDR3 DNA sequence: TGTGCCAGCAGCCCGAGAGCTAGCGGGGTCTACGAGCAGTACTTC.

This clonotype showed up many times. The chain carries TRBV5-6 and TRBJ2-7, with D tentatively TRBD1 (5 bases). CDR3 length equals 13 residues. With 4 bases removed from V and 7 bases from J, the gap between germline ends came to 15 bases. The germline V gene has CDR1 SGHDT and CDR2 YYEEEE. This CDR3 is CASSPIDSREQYV. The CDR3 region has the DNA TGTGCCAGCAGCCCTATAGACAGTCGGGAGCAGTACGTC.

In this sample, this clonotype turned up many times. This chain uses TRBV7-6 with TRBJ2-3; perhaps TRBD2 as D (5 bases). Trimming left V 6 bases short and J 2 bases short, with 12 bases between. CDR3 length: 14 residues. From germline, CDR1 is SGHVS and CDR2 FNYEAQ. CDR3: CASSYSDSTDTQYF. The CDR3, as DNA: TGTGCCAGCAGTTACTCGGACTCCACAGATACGCAGTATTTT.

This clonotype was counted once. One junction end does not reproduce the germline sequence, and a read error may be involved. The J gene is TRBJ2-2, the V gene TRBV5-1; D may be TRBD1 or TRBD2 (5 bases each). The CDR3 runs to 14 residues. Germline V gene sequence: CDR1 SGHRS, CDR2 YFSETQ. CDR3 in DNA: TGCGCCTGCAGCTACCGGGACGGGACCGGGGAGCTGTTTTTT. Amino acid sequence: CACSYRDGTGELFF.

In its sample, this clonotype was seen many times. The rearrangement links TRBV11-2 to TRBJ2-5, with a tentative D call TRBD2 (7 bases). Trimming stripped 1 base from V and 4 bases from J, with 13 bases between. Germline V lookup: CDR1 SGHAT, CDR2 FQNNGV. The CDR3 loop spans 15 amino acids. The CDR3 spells CASSLVGGAGETQYF. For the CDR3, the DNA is TGTGCCAGCAGCTTAGTGGGGGGGGCGGGAGAGACCCAGTACTTC.

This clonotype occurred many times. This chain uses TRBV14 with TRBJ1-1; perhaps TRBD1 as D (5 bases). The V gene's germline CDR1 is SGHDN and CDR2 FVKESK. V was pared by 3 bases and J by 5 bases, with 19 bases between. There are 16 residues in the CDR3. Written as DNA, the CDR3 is TGTGCCAGCAGCCACCTGATCCGGGACGAGTTTACTGAAGCTTTCTTT. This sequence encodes CASSHLIRDEFTEAFF.

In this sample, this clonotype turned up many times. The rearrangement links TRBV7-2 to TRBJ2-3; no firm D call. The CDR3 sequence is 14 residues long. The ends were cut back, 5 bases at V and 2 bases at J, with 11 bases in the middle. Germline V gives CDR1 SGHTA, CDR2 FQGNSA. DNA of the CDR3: TGTGCCAGCAGCCGTCGGGTGCACACAGATACGCAGTATTTT. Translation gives CASSRRVHTDTQYF.

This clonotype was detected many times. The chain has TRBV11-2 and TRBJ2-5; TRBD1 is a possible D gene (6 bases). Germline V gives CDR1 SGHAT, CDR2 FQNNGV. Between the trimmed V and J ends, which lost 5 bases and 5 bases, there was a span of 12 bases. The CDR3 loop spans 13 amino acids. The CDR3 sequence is CASSPPGVETQYF. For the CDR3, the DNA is TGTGCCAGCAGCCCCCCAGGGGTGGAGACCCAGTACTTC.

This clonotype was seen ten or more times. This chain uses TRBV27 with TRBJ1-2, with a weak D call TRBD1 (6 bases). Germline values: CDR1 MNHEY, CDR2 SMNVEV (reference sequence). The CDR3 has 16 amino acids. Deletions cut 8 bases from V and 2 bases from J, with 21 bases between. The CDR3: CASQGRGGAANYGYTF. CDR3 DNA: TGTGCCAGCCAAGGCAGGGGAGGTGCAGCGAACTATGGCTACACCTTC.

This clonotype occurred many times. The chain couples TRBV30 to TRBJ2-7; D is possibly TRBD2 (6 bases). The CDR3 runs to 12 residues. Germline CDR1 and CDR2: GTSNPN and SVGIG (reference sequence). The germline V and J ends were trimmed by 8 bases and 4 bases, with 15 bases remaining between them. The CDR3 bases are TGTGCCGGAGGGAAGGGCCTTTACGAGCAGTACTTC. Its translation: CAGGKGLYEQYF.

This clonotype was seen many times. In DNA form, the CDR3 reads TGTGCCAGCAGTCGGGGGCGTAATTCTGAAGCTTTCTTT. Protein product: CASSRGRNSEAFF. The genes are TRBV6-5 and TRBJ1-1; tentative D call: TRBD1 (6 bases). Germline V gene data show CDR1 as MNHEY and CDR2 as SVGAGI. The CDR3 consists of 13 residues. Deletions cut 5 bases from V and 6 bases from J, with 13 bases between.

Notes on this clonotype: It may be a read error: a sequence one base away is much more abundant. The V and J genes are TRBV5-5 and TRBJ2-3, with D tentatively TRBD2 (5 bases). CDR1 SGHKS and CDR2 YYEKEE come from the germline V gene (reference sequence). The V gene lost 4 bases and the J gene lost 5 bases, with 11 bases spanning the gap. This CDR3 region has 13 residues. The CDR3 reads CASSPLRVDTQYF. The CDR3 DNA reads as TGTGCCAGCAGCCCTCTGCGGGTAGATACGCAGTATTTT. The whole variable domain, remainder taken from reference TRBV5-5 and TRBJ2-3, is DAGVTQSPTHLIKTRGQQVTLRCSPISGHKSVSWYQQVLGQGPQFIFQYYEKEERGRGNFPDRFSARQFPNYSSELNVNALLLGDSALYLCASSPLRVDTQYFGPGTRLTVL.

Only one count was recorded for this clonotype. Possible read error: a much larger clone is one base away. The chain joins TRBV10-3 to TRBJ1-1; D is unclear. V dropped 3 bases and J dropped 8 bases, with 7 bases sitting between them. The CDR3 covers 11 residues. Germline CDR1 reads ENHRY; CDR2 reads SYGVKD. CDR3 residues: CAISDQSEAFF. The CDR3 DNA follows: TGTGCCATCAGTGACCAAAGCGAAGCTTTCTTT.

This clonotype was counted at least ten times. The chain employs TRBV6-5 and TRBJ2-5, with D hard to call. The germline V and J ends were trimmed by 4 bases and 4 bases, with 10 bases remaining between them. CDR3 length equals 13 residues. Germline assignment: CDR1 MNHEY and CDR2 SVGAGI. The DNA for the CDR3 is TGTGCCAGCAGTTCCCGGGTCACAGAGACCCAGTACTTC. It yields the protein CASSSRVTETQYF.